This T cell receptor beta chain was documented in a study of molecular identifiers for immune sequencing clone quantification. This clonotype came up many times. This CDR3 spans 14 amino acids. Trimming left V 2 bases short and J 4 bases short, with 11 bases between. Germline loops: CDR1 LGHNT, CDR2 FRNRAP. Via MiXCR, TCRdb re-called the PCR reads, giving one row per CDR3 protein. This table holds some 320,000 distinct CDR3 sequences, 20% to 25% found once. The chain employs TRBV12-5 and TRBJ1-1; maybe TRBD1 (6 bases). Sequencing was performed on naive CD8+ T cells from blood, with Jurkat cell RNA spiked in. Documented subset: FACS-sorted CD8+CD4-CCR7+CD45RA+ naive T cells. This clonotype originated in a human donor in good health. Some libraries in this study had Jurkat cell RNA spiked in. In nucleotides, the CDR3 is TGTGCTAGTGGTTTGACAACAGGGTTCACTGAAGCTTTCTTT. This encodes CASGLTTGFTEAFF. Using reference TRBV12-5 and TRBJ1-1 for the parts outside the CDR3, the full variable domain is DARVTQTPRHKVTEMGQEVTMRCQPILGHNTVFWYRQTMMQGLELLAYFRNRAPLDDSGMPKDRFSAEMPDATLATLKIQPSEPRDSAVYFCASGLTTGFTEAFFGQGTRLTVV.